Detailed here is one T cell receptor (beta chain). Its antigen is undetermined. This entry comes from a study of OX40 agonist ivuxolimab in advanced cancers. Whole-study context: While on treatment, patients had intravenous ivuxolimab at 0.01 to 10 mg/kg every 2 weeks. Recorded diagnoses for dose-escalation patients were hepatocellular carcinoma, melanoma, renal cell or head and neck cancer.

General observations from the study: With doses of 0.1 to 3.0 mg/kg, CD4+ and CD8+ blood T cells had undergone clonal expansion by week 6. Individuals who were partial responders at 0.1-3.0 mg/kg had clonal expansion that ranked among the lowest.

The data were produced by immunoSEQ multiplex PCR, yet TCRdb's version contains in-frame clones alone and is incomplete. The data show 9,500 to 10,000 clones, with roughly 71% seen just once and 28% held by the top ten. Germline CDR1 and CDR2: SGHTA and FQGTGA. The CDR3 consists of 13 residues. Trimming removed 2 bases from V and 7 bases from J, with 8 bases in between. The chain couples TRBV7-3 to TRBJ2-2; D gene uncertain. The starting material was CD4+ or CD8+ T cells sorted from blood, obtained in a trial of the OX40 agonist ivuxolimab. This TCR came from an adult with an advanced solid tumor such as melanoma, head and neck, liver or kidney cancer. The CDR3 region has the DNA TGTGCCAGCAGCTTAGCGGAGCACGGGGAGCTGTTTTTT. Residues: CASSLAEHGELFF.